Listed below are T cell receptor beta chains from one sample, sequenced in a study of beta chain features in type 1 diabetes. TCRdb's table, derived via immunoSEQ multiplex PCR, lists solely in-frame clones and lacks some. The sample has under 250,000 clones; approximately 10% are singletons. Sequencing was done on a sample of central memory CD4+ T cells from blood. The origin of the receptors is a man younger than 35 in good health. The CDR3 runs from the conserved cysteine through the conserved F or W. A D gene is named only where the DNA matches it firmly. The size entry is marked missing in some rows and otherwise reads once, few, many or a size class.

d_gene,v_gene,abundance,j_gene,CDR3nt,CDR3aa
TRBD1,TRBV7-6,few,TRBJ2-7,TGTGCCAGCAGCCCTGGACAGGTGACTTACGAGCAGTACTTC,CASSPGQVTYEQYF
.,TRBV30,.,TRBJ1-4,TGTGCCTGGAAGGGACGGGAGTTTGAAAAACTGTTTTTT,CAWKGREFEKLFF
.,TRBV28,.,TRBJ2-7,TGTGCCAGCACGCCCGGGACCAACTCCTACGAGCAGTACTTC,CASTPGTNSYEQYF
.,TRBV10-3,.,TRBJ2-3,TGTGCCATCAGTGCTCAGGGGAGAGATACGCAGTATTTT,CAISAQGRDTQYF
.,TRBV7-8,few,TRBJ2-5,TGTGCCAGCAGCTTAGTTCAGCCCAACCAAGAGACCCAGTACTTC,CASSLVQPNQETQYF
.,TRBV28,.,TRBJ1-1,TGTGCCAGCAGTCCCGGGGAGACGAACACTGAAGCTTTCTTT,CASSPGETNTEAFF
.,TRBV5-1,few,TRBJ2-7,TGCGCCAGCAGCTTGGCCGCCGACGGCGAGCAGTACTTC,CASSLAADGEQYF
.,TRBV2,many,TRBJ2-5,TGTGCCAGCAGCCCTCAAGAGACCCAGTACTTC,CASSPQETQYF
TRBD1,TRBV5-1,.,TRBJ2-3,TGCGCCAGCAGCTTCGGGAACGAGGGGGCAGGAGATACGCAGTATTTT,CASSFGNEGAGDTQYF
TRBD1,TRBV7-2,few,TRBJ2-1,TGTGCCAGCAGCTTAGGACAGGGAAATGAGCAGTTCTTC,CASSLGQGNEQFF
TRBD2,TRBV28,few,TRBJ2-3,TGTGCCAGCAGTTTAGAAAATCGGGAGCGGGGGCAGTATTTT,CASSLENRERGQYF
.,TRBV7-2,.,TRBJ1-2,TGTGCCAGCAGCTTAGCGGGCCTTCGAGGTGGCTACACCTTC,CASSLAGLRGGYTF
.,TRBV5-1,.,TRBJ2-3,TGCGCCAGCAGCTTACAGGGTCGGGGAGCGGATACGCAGTATTTT,CASSLQGRGADTQYF
TRBD1,TRBV25-1,.,TRBJ2-5,TGTGCCAGCAGTGAAGGACAGGGTCGGGAGACCCAGTACTTC,CASSEGQGRETQYF
.,TRBV6-5,.,TRBJ2-1,TGTGCCAGCAGGTCCTACAATGAGCAGTTCTTC,CASRSYNEQFF
.,TRBV18,.,TRBJ2-4,TGTGCCAGCTCACCCCTTTTGGAGGGCAAAAACATTCAGTACTTC,CASSPLLEGKNIQYF
.,TRBV5-4,.,TRBJ2-5,TGTGCCAGCAGCTTGAGGCTAGGGGGCCAAGAGACCCAGTACTTC,CASSLRLGGQETQYF
.,TRBV5-6,.,TRBJ2-5,TGTGCCAGCAGCTGGGCCAGGGGAAGCCAAGAGACCCAGTACTTC,CASSWARGSQETQYF
.,TRBV28,few,TRBJ1-2,TGTGCCAGCAGTTTTAACAGGAACTATGGCTACACCTTC,CASSFNRNYGYTF
.,TRBV6-1,many,TRBJ2-5,TGTGCCAGCAGTGGACCGAGACAAGAGACCCAGTACTTC,CASSGPRQETQYF
TRBD2,TRBV7-8,.,TRBJ2-1,TGTGCCAGCAGCGCCTGGGAGCGGGAGGATGATGAGCAGTTCTTC,CASSAWEREDDEQFF
.,TRBV6-1,.,TRBJ2-5,TGTGCCAGCAGTGAACGATATCCCGGACAAGAGACCCAGTACTTC,CASSERYPGQETQYF
TRBD1,TRBV5-1,.,TRBJ2-5,TGCGCCAGCAGCCTACAGGGGGGCCAAGAGACCCAGTACTTC,CASSLQGGQETQYF
TRBD1,TRBV6-1,few,TRBJ2-3,TGTGCCAGCAGTGTGCCCCAGGGGGCAGATACGCAGTATTTT,CASSVPQGADTQYF
TRBD2,TRBV6-5,few,TRBJ2-7,TGTGCCAGCATTCATAGCGGGAGCTACGAGCAGTACTTC,CASIHSGSYEQYF
.,TRBV28,.,TRBJ2-7,TGTGCCAGCAGCCTAGGGCCGGGGGCCTACGAGCAGTACTTC,CASSLGPGAYEQYF
.,TRBV7-2,many,TRBJ2-3,TGTGCCAGCAGCCATAGCGGACGGTGGGATACGCAGTATTTT,CASSHSGRWDTQYF
.,TRBV9,many,TRBJ2-3,TGTGCCAGCAATTTGAACCCTAGCACAGATACGCAGTATTTT,CASNLNPSTDTQYF
.,TRBV7-2,few,TRBJ2-3,TGTGCCAGCAGCTTAAAAGCGGGCACAGATACGCAGTATTTT,CASSLKAGTDTQYF
.,TRBV7-9,.,TRBJ1-5,TGTGCCAGCAGCCTAGGGGGGGGTCAGCCCCAGCATTTT,CASSLGGGQPQHF
.,TRBV30,few,TRBJ1-2,TGTGCCTGGAGTGTAGCCTATGGCTACACCTTC,CAWSVAYGYTF
.,TRBV6-1,many,TRBJ1-5,TGTGCCAGCAGTGAAGGCAGGGCGGGACAGCCCCAGCATTTT,CASSEGRAGQPQHF
.,TRBV4-1,.,TRBJ2-2,TGCGCCAGCAGCCAAGATAACCAGAATGATATCGGGGAGCTGTTTTTT,CASSQDNQNDIGELFF
.,TRBV2,.,TRBJ2-5,TGTGCCAGCAGTTACATCCAAGAGACCCAGTACTTC,CASSYIQETQYF
TRBD2,TRBV11-2,.,TRBJ2-2,TGTGCCAGCAGCCGTACTAGCGGGAGCGTATCCGGGGAGCTGTTTTTT,CASSRTSGSVSGELFF
.,TRBV25-1,few,TRBJ1-4,TGTGCCAGCAGTGAGTTTAGGCAGGGTCCGTCTAAACTGTTTTTT,CASSEFRQGPSKLFF
.,TRBV4-3,once,TRBJ1-2,TGCGCCAGCAGCCAAGGTACGGGAGACTATGGCTACACCTTC,CASSQGTGDYGYTF
TRBD2,TRBV30,.,TRBJ2-7,TGTGCCTGGAGTGTACGTGGCGGGAGGCCCTACGAGCAGTACTTC,CAWSVRGGRPYEQYF